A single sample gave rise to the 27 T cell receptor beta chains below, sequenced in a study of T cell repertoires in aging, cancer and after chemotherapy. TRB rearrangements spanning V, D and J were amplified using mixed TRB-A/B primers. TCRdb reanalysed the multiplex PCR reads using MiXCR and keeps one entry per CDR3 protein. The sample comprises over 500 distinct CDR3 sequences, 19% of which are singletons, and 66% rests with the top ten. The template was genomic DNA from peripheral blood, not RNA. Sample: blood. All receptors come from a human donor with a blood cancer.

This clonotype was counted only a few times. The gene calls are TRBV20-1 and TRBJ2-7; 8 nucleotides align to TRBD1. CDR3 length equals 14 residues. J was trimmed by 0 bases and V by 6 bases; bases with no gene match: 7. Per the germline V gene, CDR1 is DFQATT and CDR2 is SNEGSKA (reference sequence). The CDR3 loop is CSAIDRGLSYEQYF. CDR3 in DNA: TGCAGTGCCATCGACAGGGGACTCTCCTACGAGCAGTACTTC.

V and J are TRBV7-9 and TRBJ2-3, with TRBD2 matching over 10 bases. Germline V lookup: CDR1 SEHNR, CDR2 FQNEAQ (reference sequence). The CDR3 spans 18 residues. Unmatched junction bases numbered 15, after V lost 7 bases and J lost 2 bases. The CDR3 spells CASTSAKTSGLFTDTQYF. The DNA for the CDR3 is TGTGCCAGCACCTCGGCGAAGACTAGCGGGCTGTTCACAGATACGCAGTATTTT.

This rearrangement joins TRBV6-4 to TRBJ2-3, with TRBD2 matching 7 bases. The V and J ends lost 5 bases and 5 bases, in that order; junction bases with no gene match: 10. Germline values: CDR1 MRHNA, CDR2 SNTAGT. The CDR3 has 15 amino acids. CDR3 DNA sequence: TGTGCCAGCAGTAGACTAGCCGATGGTGGAGATACGCAGTATTTT. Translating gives CASSRLADGGDTQYF.

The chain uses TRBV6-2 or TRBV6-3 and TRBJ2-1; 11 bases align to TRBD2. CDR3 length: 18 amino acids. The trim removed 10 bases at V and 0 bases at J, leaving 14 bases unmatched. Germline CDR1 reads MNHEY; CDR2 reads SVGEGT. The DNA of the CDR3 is TGTGCCACCCTAAACGCACTAGCGGGAGCGGGCTCCTACAATGAGCAGTTCTTC. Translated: CATLNALAGAGSYNEQFF.

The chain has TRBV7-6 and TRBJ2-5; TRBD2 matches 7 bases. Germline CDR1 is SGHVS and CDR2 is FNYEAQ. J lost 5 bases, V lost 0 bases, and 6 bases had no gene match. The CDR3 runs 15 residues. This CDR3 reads CASSLAASGGETQYF. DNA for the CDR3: TGTGCCAGCAGCTTAGCTGCTTCCGGGGGGGAGACCCAGTACTTC.

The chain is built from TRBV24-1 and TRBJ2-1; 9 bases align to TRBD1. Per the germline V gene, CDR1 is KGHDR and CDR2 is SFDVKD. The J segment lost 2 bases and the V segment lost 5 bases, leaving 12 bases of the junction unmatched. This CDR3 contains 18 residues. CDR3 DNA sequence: TGTGCCACCAGTGGAGGACAGGGGTACGGGAGAACCTACAATGAGCAGTTCTTC. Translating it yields CATSGGQGYGRTYNEQFF.

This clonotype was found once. The CDR3 here is CASSKMGGTYEQYF. The DNA for the CDR3 is TGTGCCAGCAGTAAAATGGGGGGGACGTACGAGCAGTACTTC. The chain recombines TRBV6-5 with TRBJ2-7, with 7 bases that match TRBD2. CDR1 and CDR2 (germline): MNHEY, SVGAGI. J was trimmed by 4 bases and V by 5 bases; bases with no gene match: 8. The CDR3 has 14 amino acids.

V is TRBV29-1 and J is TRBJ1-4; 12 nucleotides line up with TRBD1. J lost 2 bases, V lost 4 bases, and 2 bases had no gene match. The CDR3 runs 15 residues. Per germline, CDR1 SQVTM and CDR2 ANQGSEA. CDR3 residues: CSVAGTGGTNEKLFF. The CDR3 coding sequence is TGCAGCGTTGCGGGGACAGGGGGCACTAATGAAAAACTGTTTTTT.

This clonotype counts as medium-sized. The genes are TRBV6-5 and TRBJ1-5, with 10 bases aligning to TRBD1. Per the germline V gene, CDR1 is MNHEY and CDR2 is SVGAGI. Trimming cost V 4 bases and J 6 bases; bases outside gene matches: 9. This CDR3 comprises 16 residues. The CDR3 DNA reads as TGTGCCAGCAGTTCCAAGGTGGGACAGGGGAGTCAGCCCCAGCATTTT. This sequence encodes CASSSKVGQGSQPQHF.

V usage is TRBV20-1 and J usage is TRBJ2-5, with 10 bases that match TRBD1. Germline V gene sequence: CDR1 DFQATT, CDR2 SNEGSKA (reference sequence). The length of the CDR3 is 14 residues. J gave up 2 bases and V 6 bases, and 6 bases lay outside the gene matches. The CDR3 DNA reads TGCAGTGCCTGGGGACAGGGGAGTCAAGAGACCCAGTACTTC. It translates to CSAWGQGSQETQYF.

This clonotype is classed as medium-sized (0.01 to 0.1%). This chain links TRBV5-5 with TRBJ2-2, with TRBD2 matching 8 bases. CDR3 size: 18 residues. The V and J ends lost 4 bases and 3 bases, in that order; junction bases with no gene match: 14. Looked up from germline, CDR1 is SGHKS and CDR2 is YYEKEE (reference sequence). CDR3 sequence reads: CASSRSGGDGLDTGELFF. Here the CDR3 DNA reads TGTGCCAGCAGCCGTTCCGGGGGGGATGGGTTGGACACCGGGGAGCTGTTTTTT.

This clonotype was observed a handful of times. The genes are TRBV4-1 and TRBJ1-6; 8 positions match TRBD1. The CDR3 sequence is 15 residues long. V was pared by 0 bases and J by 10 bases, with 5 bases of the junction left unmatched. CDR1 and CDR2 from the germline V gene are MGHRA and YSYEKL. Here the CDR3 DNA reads TGCGCCAGCAGCCAAGATGGCACAGGGGGATCACCCCTCCACTTT. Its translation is CASSQDGTGGSPLHF.

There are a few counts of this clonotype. This CDR3 reads CASSLGLQPHNEQFF. In nucleotides, the CDR3 is TGCGCCAGCAGTCTCGGACTCCAGCCCCACAATGAGCAGTTCTTC. V and J are TRBV5-1 and TRBJ2-1; D possibly corresponds to TRBD2 (5 bases). Trimming shortened V by 5 bases and J by 5 bases, and 17 bases separated the two germline ends. Germline V CDR1 and CDR2: SGHRS, YFSETQ. This CDR3 is 15 amino acids long.

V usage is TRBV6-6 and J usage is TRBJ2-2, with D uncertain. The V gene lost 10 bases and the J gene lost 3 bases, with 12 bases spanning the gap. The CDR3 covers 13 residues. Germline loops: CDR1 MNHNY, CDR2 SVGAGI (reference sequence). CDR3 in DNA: TGTGCCACCTCTACACCAGACACCGGGGAGCTGTTTTTT. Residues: CATSTPDTGELFF.

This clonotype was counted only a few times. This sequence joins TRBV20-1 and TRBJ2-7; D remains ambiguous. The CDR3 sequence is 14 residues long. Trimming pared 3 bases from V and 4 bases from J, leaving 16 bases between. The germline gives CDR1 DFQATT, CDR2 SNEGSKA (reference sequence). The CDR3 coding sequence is TGCAGTGCTAGGAAGACCCACGAACCGTACGAGCAGTACTTC. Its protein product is CSARKTHEPYEQYF.

In DNA form, the CDR3 reads TGTGCCAGCAGCGATATAACAGGGTGGAACATTCAGTACTTC. Its protein is CASSDITGWNIQYF. The chain links TRBV7-9 to TRBJ2-4; D might be TRBD1 (6 bases). The V end lost 5 bases, the J end lost 7 bases, and 15 bases lay between the germline ends. Germline V CDR1 and CDR2: SEHNR, FQNEAQ (reference sequence). This CDR3 contains 14 residues.

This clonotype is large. CDR3 residues: CSVDTGGNEQFF. In DNA form, the CDR3 reads TGCAGCGTTGATACGGGGGGGAATGAGCAGTTCTTC. The chain couples TRBV29-1 to TRBJ2-1, with 8 bases aligning to TRBD2. The length of the CDR3 is 12 residues. The germline V gene encodes CDR1 SQVTM and CDR2 ANQGSEA. With V trimmed by 3 bases and J by 7 bases, 2 bases remained unmatched.

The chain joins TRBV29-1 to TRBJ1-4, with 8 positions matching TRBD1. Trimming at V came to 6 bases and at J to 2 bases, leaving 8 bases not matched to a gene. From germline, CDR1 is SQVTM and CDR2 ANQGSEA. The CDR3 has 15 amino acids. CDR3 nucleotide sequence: TGCAGCGTCGGGGGGGCAGGGGGCACTAATGAAAAACTGTTTTTT. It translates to CSVGGAGGTNEKLFF.

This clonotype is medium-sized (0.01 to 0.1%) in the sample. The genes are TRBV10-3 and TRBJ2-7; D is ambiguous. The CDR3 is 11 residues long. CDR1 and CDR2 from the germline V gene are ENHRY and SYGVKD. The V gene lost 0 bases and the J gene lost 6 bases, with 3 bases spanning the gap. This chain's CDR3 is CAISESFEQYF. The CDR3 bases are TGTGCCATCAGTGAGTCGTTCGAGCAGTACTTC.

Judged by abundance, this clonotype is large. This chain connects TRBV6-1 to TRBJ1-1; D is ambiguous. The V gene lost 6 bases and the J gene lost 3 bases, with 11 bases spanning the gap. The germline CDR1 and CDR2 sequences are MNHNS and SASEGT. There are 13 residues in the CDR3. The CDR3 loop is CASRPGVYTEAFF. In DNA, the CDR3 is TGTGCCAGCAGACCCGGAGTGTACACTGAAGCTTTCTTT.

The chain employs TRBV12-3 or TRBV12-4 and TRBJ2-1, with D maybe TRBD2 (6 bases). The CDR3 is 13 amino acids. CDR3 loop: CASGFGGAREQFF. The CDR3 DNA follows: TGTGCTAGTGGTTTTGGAGGGGCACGTGAGCAGTTCTTC.

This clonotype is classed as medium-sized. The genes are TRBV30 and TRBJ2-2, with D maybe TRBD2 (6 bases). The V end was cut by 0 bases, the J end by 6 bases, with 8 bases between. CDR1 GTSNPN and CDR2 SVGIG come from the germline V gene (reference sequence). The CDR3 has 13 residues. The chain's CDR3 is CAWSVGGAGELFF. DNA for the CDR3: TGTGCCTGGAGTGTAGGAGGGGCCGGGGAGCTGTTTTTT.

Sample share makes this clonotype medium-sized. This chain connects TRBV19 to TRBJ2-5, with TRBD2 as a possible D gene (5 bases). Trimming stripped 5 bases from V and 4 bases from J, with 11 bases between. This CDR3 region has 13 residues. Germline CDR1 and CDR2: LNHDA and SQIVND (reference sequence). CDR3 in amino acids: CASSVWERETQYF. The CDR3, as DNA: TGTGCCAGTAGTGTCTGGGAGAGAGAGACCCAGTACTTC.

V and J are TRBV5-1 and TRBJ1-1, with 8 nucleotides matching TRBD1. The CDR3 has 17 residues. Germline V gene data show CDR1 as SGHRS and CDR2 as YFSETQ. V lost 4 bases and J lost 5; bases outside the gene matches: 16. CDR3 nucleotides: TGCGCCAGCAGCCCTCGTCCCGGGACAGGTTCGAGTACTGAAGCTTTCTTT. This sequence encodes CASSPRPGTGSSTEAFF.

CDR3 loop: CASSLGQGLDAFF. In DNA form, the CDR3 reads TGTGCCAGCAGCTTAGGGCAGGGCCTTGACGCTTTCTTT. This chain uses TRBV7-3 with TRBJ1-1, with TRBD1 as a possible D gene (5 bases). Trimming took 2 bases from V and 11 from J, leaving 15 bases between them. Germline CDR1 reads SGHTA; CDR2 reads FQGTGA. This CDR3 comprises 13 residues.

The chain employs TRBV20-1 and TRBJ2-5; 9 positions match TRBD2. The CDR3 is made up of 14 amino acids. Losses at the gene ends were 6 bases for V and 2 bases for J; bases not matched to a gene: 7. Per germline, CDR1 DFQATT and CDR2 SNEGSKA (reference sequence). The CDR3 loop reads CSAIRAGGQETQYF. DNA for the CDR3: TGCAGTGCAATCCGGGCGGGGGGGCAAGAGACCCAGTACTTC.

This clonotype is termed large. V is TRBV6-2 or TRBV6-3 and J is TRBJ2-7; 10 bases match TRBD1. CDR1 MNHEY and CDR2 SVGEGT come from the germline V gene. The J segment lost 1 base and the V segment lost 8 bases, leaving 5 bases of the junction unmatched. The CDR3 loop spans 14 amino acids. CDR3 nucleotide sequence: TGTGCCAGCGGAGGACAGGGGGTTTCCTACGAGCAGTACTTC. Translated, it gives CASGGQGVSYEQYF.